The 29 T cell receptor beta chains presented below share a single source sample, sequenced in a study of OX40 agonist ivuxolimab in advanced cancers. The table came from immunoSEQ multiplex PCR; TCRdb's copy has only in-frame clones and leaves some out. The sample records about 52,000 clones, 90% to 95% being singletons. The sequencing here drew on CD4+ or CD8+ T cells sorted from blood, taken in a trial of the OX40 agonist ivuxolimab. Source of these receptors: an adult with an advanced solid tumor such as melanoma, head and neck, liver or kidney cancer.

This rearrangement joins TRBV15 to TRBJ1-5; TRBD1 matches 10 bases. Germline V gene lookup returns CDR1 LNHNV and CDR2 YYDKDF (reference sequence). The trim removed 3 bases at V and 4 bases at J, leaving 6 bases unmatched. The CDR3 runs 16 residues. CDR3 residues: CATSSVPGQGNQPQHF. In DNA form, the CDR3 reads TGTGCCACCAGCAGCGTTCCGGGACAGGGGAATCAGCCCCAGCATTTT. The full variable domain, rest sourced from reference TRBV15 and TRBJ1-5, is DAMVIQNPRYQVTQFGKPVTLSCSQTLNHNVMYWYQQKSSQAPKLLFHYYDKDFNNEADTPDNFQSRRPNTSFCFLDIRSPGLGDTAMYLCATSSVPGQGNQPQHFGDGTRLSIL.

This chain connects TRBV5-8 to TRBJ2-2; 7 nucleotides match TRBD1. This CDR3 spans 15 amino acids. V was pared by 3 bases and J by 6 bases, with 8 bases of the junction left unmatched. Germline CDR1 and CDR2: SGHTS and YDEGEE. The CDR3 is CASSYRTGASGELFF. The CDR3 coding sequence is TGTGCCAGCAGCTACCGTACAGGGGCGTCCGGGGAGCTGTTTTTT.

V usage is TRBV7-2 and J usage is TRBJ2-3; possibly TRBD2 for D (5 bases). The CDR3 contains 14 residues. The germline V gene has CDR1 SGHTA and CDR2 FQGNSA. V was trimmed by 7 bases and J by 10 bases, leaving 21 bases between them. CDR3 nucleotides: TGTGCCAGCAACCCACGCGGCCCGGACTTCGCGCAGTATTTT. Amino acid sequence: CASNPRGPDFAQYF.

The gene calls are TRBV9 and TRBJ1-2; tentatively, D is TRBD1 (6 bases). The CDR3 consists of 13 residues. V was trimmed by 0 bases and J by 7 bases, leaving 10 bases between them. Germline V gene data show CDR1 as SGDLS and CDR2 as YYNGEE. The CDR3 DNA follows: TGTGCCAGCAGCGTAGGGGGGGCAGGTGGCTACACCTTC. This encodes CASSVGGAGGYTF.

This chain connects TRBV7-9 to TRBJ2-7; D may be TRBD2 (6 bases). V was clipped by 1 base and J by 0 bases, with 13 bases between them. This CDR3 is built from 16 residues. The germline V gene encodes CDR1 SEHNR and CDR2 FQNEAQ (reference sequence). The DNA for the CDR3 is TGTGCCAGCAGCTTAGGGAGGGTCCCCGACTCCTACGAGCAGTACTTC. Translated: CASSLGRVPDSYEQYF.

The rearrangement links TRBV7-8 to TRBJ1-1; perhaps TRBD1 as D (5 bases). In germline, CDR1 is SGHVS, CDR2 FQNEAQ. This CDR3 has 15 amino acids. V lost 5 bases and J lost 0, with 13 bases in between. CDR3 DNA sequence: TGTGCCAGCAGCCCGCTGGGGCAGATGAACACTGAAGCTTTCTTT. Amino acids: CASSPLGQMNTEAFF.

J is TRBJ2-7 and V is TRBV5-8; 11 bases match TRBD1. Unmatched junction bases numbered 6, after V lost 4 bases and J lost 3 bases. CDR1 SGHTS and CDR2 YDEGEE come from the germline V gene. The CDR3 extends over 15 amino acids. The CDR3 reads CASSKGQGVGYEQYF. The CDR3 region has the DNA TGTGCCAGCAGCAAGGGACAGGGGGTTGGCTACGAGCAGTACTTC.

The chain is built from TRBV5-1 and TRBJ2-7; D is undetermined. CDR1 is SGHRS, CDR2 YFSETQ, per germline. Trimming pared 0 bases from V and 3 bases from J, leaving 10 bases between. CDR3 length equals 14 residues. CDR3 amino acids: CASSLESSHYEQYF. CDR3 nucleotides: TGCGCCAGCAGCTTGGAGTCCAGCCACTACGAGCAGTACTTC.

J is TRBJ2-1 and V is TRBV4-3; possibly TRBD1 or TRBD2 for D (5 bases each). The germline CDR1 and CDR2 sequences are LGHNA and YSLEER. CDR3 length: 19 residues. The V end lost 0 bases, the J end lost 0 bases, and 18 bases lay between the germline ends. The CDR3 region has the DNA TGCGCCAGCAGCCAAGAATGGGACCTAGCCTTGAGCTCCTACAATGAGCAGTTCTTC. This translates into CASSQEWDLALSSYNEQFF.

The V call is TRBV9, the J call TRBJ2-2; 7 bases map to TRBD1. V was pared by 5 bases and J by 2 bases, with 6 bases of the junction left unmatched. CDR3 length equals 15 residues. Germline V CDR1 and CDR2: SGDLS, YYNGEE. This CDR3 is CASSRTGDNTGELFF. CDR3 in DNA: TGTGCCAGCAGTCGGACAGGAGATAACACCGGGGAGCTGTTTTTT.

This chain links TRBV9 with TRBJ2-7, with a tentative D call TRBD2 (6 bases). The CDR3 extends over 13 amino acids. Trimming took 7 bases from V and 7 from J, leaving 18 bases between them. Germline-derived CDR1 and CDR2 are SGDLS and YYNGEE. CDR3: CASCQGLGGEQYF. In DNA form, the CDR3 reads TGTGCCAGCTGCCAGGGCTTGGGAGGTGAGCAGTACTTC.

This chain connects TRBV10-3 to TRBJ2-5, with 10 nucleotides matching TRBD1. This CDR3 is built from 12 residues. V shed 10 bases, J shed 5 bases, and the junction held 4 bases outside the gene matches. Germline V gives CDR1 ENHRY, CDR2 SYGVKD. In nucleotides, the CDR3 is TGTGCCACCGGGACAGGGGACGAGACCCAGTACTTC. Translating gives CATGTGDETQYF.

In DNA, the CDR3 is TGTGCCAGCAGCTCAAGTCAGGGGATCACAGATACGCAGTATTTT. Translation: CASSSSQGITDTQYF. The gene calls are TRBV7-9 and TRBJ2-3, with a possible D match to TRBD1 (6 bases). The V end was cut by 4 bases, the J end by 2 bases, with 13 bases between. CDR1 is SEHNR and CDR2 is FQNEAQ in the germline V gene (reference sequence). This CDR3 region has 15 residues.

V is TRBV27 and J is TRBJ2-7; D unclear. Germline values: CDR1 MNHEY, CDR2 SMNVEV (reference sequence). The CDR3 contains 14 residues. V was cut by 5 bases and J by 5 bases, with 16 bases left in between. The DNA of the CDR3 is TGTGCCAGCAGTCCCTCCCTCCTCAGAGACGAGCAGTACTTC. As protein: CASSPSLLRDEQYF.

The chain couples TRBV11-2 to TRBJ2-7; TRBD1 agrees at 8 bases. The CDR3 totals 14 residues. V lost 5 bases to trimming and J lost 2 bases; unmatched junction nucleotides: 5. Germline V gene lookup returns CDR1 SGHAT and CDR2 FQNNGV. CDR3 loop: CASSARTGTYEQYF. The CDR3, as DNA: TGTGCCAGCAGCGCCCGGACAGGGACCTACGAGCAGTACTTC. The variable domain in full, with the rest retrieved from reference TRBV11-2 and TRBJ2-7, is EAGVAQSPRYKIIEKRQSVAFWCNPISGHATLYWYQQILGQGPKLLIQFQNNGVVDDSQLPKDRFSAERLKGVDSTLKIQPAKLEDSAVYLCASSARTGTYEQYFGPGTRLTVT.

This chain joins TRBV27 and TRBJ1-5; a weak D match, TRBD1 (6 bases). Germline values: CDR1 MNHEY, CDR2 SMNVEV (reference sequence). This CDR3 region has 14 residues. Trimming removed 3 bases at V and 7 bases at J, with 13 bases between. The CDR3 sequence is CASSFQGRSQPQHF. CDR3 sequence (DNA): TGTGCCAGCAGTTTTCAGGGGAGAAGCCAGCCCCAGCATTTT.

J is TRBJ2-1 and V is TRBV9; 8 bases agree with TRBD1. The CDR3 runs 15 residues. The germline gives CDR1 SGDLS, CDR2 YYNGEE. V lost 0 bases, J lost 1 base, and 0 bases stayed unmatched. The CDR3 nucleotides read TGTGCCAGCAGCGTAGGGACAGGGTCCTACAATGAGCAGTTCTTC. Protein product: CASSVGTGSYNEQFF.

CDR3 loop: CASSFGGPDRPQHF. CDR3 coding DNA: TGTGCCAGCAGTTTTGGGGGCCCAGATCGGCCCCAGCATTTT. The chain carries TRBV27 and TRBJ1-5; D might be TRBD1 (6 bases). Germline V gene data show CDR1 as MNHEY and CDR2 as SMNVEV (reference sequence). There are 14 residues in the CDR3. V was clipped by 3 bases and J by 9 bases, with 15 bases between them.

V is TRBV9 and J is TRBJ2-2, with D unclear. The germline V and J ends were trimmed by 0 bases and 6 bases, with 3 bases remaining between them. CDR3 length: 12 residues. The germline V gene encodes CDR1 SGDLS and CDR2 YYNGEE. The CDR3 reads CASSVEPGELFF. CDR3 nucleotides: TGTGCCAGCAGCGTAGAGCCCGGGGAGCTGTTTTTT.

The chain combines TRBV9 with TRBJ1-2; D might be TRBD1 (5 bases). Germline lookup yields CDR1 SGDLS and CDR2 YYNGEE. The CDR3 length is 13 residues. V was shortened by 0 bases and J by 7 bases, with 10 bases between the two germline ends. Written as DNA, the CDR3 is TGTGCCAGCAGCGTAGCCTCGGGACTTGGCTACACCTTC. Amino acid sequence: CASSVASGLGYTF.

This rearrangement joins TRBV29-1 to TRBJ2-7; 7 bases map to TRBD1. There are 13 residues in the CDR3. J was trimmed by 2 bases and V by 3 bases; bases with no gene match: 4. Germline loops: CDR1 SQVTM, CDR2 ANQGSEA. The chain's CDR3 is CSVETGKPYEQYF. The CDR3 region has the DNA TGCAGCGTTGAGACAGGGAAGCCCTACGAGCAGTACTTC.

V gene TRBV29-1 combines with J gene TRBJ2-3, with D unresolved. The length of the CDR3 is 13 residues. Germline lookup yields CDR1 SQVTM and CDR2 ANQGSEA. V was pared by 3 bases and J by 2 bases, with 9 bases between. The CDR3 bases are TGCAGCGTTGACCTCCATCTCACAGATACGCAGTATTTT. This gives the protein CSVDLHLTDTQYF.

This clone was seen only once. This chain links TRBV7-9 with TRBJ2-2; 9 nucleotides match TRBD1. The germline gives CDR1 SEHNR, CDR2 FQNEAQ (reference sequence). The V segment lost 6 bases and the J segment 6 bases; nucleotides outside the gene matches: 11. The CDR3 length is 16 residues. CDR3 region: CASRGSGTGSAGELFF. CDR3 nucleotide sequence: TGTGCCAGCAGGGGATCCGGGACAGGGAGCGCCGGGGAGCTGTTTTTT.

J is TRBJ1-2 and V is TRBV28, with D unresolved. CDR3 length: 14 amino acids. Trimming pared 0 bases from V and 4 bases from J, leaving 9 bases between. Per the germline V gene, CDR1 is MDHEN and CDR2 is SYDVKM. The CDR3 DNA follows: TGTGCCAGCAGTTTATGGACCGGTGGCTATGGCTACACCTTC. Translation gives CASSLWTGGYGYTF.

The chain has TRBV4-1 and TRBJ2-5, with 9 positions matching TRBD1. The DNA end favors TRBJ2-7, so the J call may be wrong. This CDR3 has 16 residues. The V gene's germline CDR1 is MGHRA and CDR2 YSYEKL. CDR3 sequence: CASSQDRTGVLYEQYF. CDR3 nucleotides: TGCGCCAGCAGCCAAGATAGGACAGGGGTTCTCTACGAGCAGTACTTC.

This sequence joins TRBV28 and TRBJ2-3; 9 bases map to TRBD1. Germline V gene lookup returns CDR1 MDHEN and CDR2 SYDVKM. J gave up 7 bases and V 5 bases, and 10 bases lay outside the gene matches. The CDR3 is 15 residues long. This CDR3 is CASSDYTGTGNTQYF. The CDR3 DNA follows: TGTGCCAGCAGTGATTATACGGGGACAGGGAATACGCAGTATTTT.

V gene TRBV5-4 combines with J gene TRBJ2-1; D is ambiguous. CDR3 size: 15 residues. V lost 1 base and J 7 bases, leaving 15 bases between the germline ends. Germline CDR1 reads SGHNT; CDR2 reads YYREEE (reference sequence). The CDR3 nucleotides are TGTGCCAGCAGCTTGAAAAGGCTTCTTGAGAATGAGCAGTTCTTC. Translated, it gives CASSLKRLLENEQFF.

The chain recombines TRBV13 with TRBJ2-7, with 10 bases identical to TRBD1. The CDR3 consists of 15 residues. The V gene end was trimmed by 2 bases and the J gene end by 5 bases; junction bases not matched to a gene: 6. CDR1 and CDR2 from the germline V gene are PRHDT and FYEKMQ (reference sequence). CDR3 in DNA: TGTGCCAGCAGCTTACGGCGGGGACAGGGGCACGAGCAGTACTTC. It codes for CASSLRRGQGHEQYF.

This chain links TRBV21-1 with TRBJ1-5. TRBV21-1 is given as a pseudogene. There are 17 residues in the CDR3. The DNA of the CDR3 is TGTGCCAGCAGCAAAGAAGGGGCGACTACGAACAATCAGCCCCAGCATTTT. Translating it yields CASSKEGATTNNQPQHF.